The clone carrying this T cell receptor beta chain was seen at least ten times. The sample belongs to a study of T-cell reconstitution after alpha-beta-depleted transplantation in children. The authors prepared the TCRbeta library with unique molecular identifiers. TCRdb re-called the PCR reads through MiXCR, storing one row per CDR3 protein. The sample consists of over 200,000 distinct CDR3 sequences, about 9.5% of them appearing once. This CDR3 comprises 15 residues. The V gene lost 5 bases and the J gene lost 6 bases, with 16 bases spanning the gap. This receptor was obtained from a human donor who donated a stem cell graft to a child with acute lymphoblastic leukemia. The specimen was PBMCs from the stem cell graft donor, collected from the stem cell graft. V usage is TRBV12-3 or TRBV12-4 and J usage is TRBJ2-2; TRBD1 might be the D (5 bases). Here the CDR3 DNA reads TGTGCCAGCAGTCCCCGGGTCCAAGGGGCCGGGGAGCTGTTTTTT. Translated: CASSPRVQGAGELFF.